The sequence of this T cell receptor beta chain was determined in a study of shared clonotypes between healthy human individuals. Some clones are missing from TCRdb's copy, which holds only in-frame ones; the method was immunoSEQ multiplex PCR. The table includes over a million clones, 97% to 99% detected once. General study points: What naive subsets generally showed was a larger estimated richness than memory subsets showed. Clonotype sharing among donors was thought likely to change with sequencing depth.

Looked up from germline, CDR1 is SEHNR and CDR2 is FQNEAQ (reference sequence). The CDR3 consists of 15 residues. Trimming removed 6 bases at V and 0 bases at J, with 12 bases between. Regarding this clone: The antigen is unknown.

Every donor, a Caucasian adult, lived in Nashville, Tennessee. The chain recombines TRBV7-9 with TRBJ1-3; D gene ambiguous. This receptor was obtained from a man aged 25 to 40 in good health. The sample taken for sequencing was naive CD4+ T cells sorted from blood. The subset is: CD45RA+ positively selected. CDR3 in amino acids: CASRPDGRSGNTIYF. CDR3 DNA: TGTGCCAGCAGACCGGACGGGCGCTCTGGAAACACCATATATTTT.